This T cell receptor beta chain originates from a study of T-cell memory formation after mild COVID-19. Study findings and constraints: Clones contracting day 15 to 85 were balanced CD4/CD8; later expanders leaned CD4+.

This CDR3 has 15 amino acids. Germline V gives CDR1 LGHNA, CDR2 YSLEER. With V trimmed by 4 bases and J by 4 bases, 10 bases remained unmatched. Libraries for TCRalpha and TCRbeta carried sample barcodes and unique molecular identifiers via 5'RACE. TCRdb re-called the 5' RACE reads with MiXCR, one entry per CDR3 protein. Of some 70,000 distinct CDR3 sequences in the sample, roughly 17% were seen once. As for this clonotype: Its target is not known.

This TCR came from an adult woman who had mild COVID-19 (a few samples of this study predate the infection). Cell type and time point are not known. The source material was PBMCs or a T cell subset sorted from them (not recorded which). The genes are TRBV4-3 and TRBJ2-7; the match to TRBD2 covers 7 bases. The CDR3 nucleotides are TGCGCCAGCAGCCCCAGGGCGGGAGTGGGGTACGAGCAGTACTTC. It yields the protein CASSPRAGVGYEQYF.